These T cell receptor beta chains were read from a single sample in a study of T cells in narcolepsy. TCRdb keeps only in-frame clones here, not all; method: immunoSEQ multiplex PCR. The top ten clones hold approximately 3.6% of a sample with about 32,000 clones, 60% to 80% of them seen once. The sequencing input was memory (CD45RA-) CD4+ T cells from blood. Receptor source: a human donor in good health. Each CDR3 is given with its conserved first and last residue. The D gene is left open where the match is weak. Expanded clones get a size class; other rows say once, few or many, or leave the size out.

clone_size,j_call,d_call,v_call,cdr3_aa,cdr3_nt
NA,TRBJ1-2,TRBD1,TRBV4-2,CASSQGPGGGRLWDYGYTF,TGTGCCAGCAGCCAAGGGCCAGGGGGCGGCAGGCTCTGGGACTATGGCTACACCTTC
NA,TRBJ2-3,TRBD2,TRBV10-1,CASSDPTSSRGADTQYF,TGCGCCAGCAGTGACCCGACTAGCTCCAGAGGAGCAGATACGCAGTATTTT
NA,TRBJ1-1,NA,TRBV6-1,CASTRGRPHTEAFF,TGTGCCAGCACCAGAGGACGGCCCCACACTGAAGCTTTCTTT
NA,TRBJ2-1,NA,TRBV11-2,CASSFLSGRIYNEQFF,TGTGCCAGCAGCTTTCTGAGCGGGCGGATTTACAATGAGCAGTTCTTC
NA,TRBJ1-1,NA,TRBV11-3,CASSSEGNTEAFF,TGTGCCAGCAGCTCAGAGGGGAACACTGAAGCTTTCTTT
once,TRBJ1-1,NA,TRBV7-8,CASSLTENTEAFF,TGTGCCAGCAGCTTGACGGAGAACACTGAAGCTTTCTTT
NA,TRBJ2-3,NA,TRBV5-1,CASSPRGGRTDTQYF,TGCGCCAGCAGCCCCAGGGGCGGGAGAACAGATACGCAGTATTTT
NA,TRBJ1-3,NA,TRBV5-5,CASSSPDLSGNTIYF,TGTGCCAGCAGCTCCCCGGACCTCTCTGGAAACACCATATATTTT
NA,TRBJ2-3,NA,TRBV5-6,CASSSLEVGGTDTQYF,TGTGCCAGCAGCTCCCTCGAGGTAGGGGGTACAGATACGCAGTATTTT
NA,TRBJ1-2,NA,TRBV25-1,CASTGVYGYTF,TGTGCCAGCACGGGAGTCTATGGCTACACCTTC
NA,TRBJ1-1,NA,TRBV9,CASSRDGFMNTEAFF,TGTGCCAGCAGCCGGGACGGATTCATGAACACTGAAGCTTTCTTT
NA,TRBJ1-4,TRBD1,TRBV18,CASSRDRNEKLFF,TGTGCCAGCTCACGGGACAGGAATGAAAAACTGTTTTTT
NA,TRBJ1-4,NA,TRBV7-8,CASSSGLGFGEKLFF,TGTGCCAGCAGCTCGGGATTGGGGTTTGGAGAAAAACTGTTTTTT
NA,TRBJ2-3,NA,TRBV5-8,CASSLVQGVTDTQYF,TGTGCCAGCAGCTTGGTACAGGGCGTCACAGATACGCAGTATTTT
once,TRBJ1-1,NA,TRBV6-6,CASSYGAGRTGEAFF,TGTGCCAGCAGTTACGGGGCAGGACGAACTGGAGAAGCTTTCTTT
NA,TRBJ2-1,TRBD2,TRBV4-1,CASSRGGLAVLGNEQFF,TGCGCCAGCAGCCGGGGGGGACTAGCGGTCTTAGGAAATGAGCAGTTCTTC
NA,TRBJ1-2,NA,TRBV5-4,CASSAKKNLGRSNYGYTF,TGTGCCAGCAGCGCTAAAAAAAACCTGGGCAGATCTAACTATGGCTACACCTTC
NA,TRBJ2-7,NA,TRBV28,CASSFQQRTEQYF,TGTGCCAGCAGTTTCCAGCAAAGGACCGAGCAGTACTTC
NA,TRBJ2-6,NA,TRBV5-5,CASSLISGANVLTF,TGTGCCAGCAGCTTGATCTCTGGGGCCAACGTCCTGACTTTC
once,TRBJ2-5,NA,TRBV5-1,CASSLYRGQETQYF,TGCGCCAGCAGCTTGTATCGGGGGCAAGAGACCCAGTACTTC
NA,TRBJ1-3,NA,TRBV19,CASSKGGSGNTIYF,TGTGCCAGTAGTAAGGGGGGCTCTGGAAACACCATATATTTT
NA,TRBJ1-1,NA,TRBV6-6,CASSYGQDNTEAFF,TGTGCCAGCAGTTACGGGCAGGACAACACTGAAGCTTTCTTT
NA,TRBJ2-3,NA,TRBV5-1,CASSSGGVRSDTQYF,TGCGCCAGCAGCTCAGGGGGGGTACGATCAGATACGCAGTATTTT
NA,TRBJ1-5,NA,TRBV27,CASRLDSTGLQPQHF,TGTGCCAGCCGACTCGACAGTACAGGGCTTCAGCCCCAGCATTTT
NA,TRBJ1-1,NA,TRBV6-1,CASKRGGNTEAFF,TGTGCCAGCAAACGCGGAGGGAACACTGAAGCTTTCTTT
NA,TRBJ2-1,NA,TRBV27,CASSFSLWQLGSYNEQFF,TGTGCCAGCAGTTTTTCATTGTGGCAGTTGGGTTCCTACAATGAGCAGTTCTTC
NA,TRBJ1-3,NA,TRBV19,CASRIQGSGNTIYF,TGTGCCAGTAGGATACAGGGCTCTGGAAACACCATATATTTT
NA,TRBJ1-1,NA,TRBV15,CATSRGEGWFEAFF,TGTGCCACCAGCAGAGGAGAGGGCTGGTTTGAAGCTTTCTTT
NA,TRBJ2-1,NA,TRBV11-2,CASSFSANSYNEQFF,TGTGCCAGCAGCTTTTCAGCGAACTCCTACAATGAGCAGTTCTTC
once,TRBJ1-2,TRBD1,TRBV6-5,CASSIMGQGVYGYTF,TGTGCCAGCAGTATCATGGGACAGGGGGTGTATGGCTACACCTTC
NA,TRBJ1-1,TRBD1,TRBV19,CASSIPSGQGLNTEAFF,TGTGCCAGTAGTATCCCCTCTGGACAGGGCCTGAACACTGAAGCTTTCTTT
medium-sized,TRBJ2-7,TRBD2,TRBV5-1,CASSLGGTSGRYEQYF,TGCGCCAGCAGCTTGGGCGGGACTAGCGGGAGGTACGAGCAGTACTTC
NA,TRBJ1-5,NA,TRBV4-1,CASSQEGTHQPQHF,TGCGCCAGCAGCCAAGAGGGGACGCATCAGCCCCAGCATTTT
NA,TRBJ2-5,NA,TRBV19,CASSIVWKETQYF,TGTGCCAGTAGTATTGTCTGGAAAGAGACCCAGTACTTC
NA,TRBJ1-4,NA,TRBV2,CASRGSWATEKLFF,TGTGCCAGCAGAGGATCGTGGGCCACTGAAAAACTGTTTTTT
NA,TRBJ2-7,NA,TRBV12-5,CASAKSPTIEQYF,TGTGCTAGTGCTAAGAGTCCTACGATCGAGCAGTACTTC
NA,TRBJ2-3,NA,TRBV19,CASSIVGTDTQYF,TGTGCCAGTAGTATAGTTGGCACAGATACGCAGTATTTT
NA,TRBJ2-1,TRBD1,TRBV15,CATSRGGQEFYNEQFF,TGTGCCACCAGCAGGGGGGGACAGGAGTTTTACAATGAGCAGTTCTTC
NA,TRBJ1-5,TRBD1,TRBV6-5,CATRDREDQPQHF,TGTGCCACAAGAGACAGGGAGGATCAGCCCCAGCATTTT
NA,TRBJ1-1,NA,TRBV14,CASSPVGPRGGTEAFF,TGTGCCAGCAGCCCGGTAGGGCCAAGGGGAGGCACTGAAGCTTTCTTT
NA,TRBJ2-7,NA,TRBV7-9,CASSRDYEQYF,TGTGCCAGCAGCCGGGACTACGAGCAGTACTTC
NA,TRBJ2-5,TRBD2,TRBV5-1,CASSLAMRGGETQYF,TGCGCCAGCAGCTTGGCCATGCGGGGGGGGGAGACCCAGTACTTC
once,TRBJ2-6,NA,TRBV6-6,CASSSTGANVLTF,TGTGCCAGCAGCTCAACCGGGGCCAACGTCCTGACTTTC
large,TRBJ1-2,NA,TRBV6-5,CASSYDGNYGYTF,TGTGCCAGCAGTTATGACGGGAACTATGGCTACACCTTC
NA,TRBJ2-3,NA,TRBV5-8,CASSLVLGETDTQYF,TGTGCCAGCAGCTTGGTATTAGGGGAAACAGATACGCAGTATTTT
NA,TRBJ1-5,NA,TRBV6-1,CASCLGANQPQHF,TGTGCCAGCTGTTTGGGGGCCAATCAGCCCCAGCATTTT
NA,TRBJ2-1,NA,TRBV5-1,CASSRDFYNEQFF,TGCGCCAGCAGCCGGGACTTTTACAATGAGCAGTTCTTC
few,TRBJ2-1,NA,TRBV7-2,CASRTGTPRSEQFF,TGTGCCAGCAGAACCGGGACACCGCGCAGTGAGCAGTTCTTC
NA,TRBJ2-7,TRBD2,TRBV12-5,CASGIGRTYEQYF,TGTGCTAGTGGGATCGGGAGGACCTACGAGCAGTACTTC
NA,TRBJ2-5,TRBD2,TRBV7-9,CASSFGGSGETQYF,TGTGCCAGCAGCTTCGGCGGGAGTGGCGAGACCCAGTACTTC
NA,TRBJ1-2,NA,TRBV7-2,CASSLGGAISDF,TGTGCCAGCAGCTTAGGTGGGGCAATCTCCGACTTC
once,TRBJ2-1,TRBD2,TRBV5-4,CASSKAGGPSNEQFF,TGTGCCAGCAGTAAAGCGGGAGGGCCCTCGAATGAGCAGTTCTTC
NA,TRBJ2-7,NA,TRBV27,CASSPRTLSYEQYF,TGTGCCAGCAGTCCACGTACACTGTCCTACGAGCAGTACTTC
few,TRBJ2-3,NA,TRBV2,CASDNQTQYF,TGTGCCAGTGACAACCAGACGCAGTATTTT
NA,TRBJ2-1,TRBD2,TRBV7-8,CASSLARLAGGPGSNEQFF,TGTGCCAGCAGCTTAGCGCGGCTAGCGGGAGGGCCTGGATCCAATGAGCAGTTCTTC
few,TRBJ2-1,NA,TRBV2,CASSELPRVLYNEQFF,TGTGCCAGCAGTGAACTGCCTAGAGTACTCTACAATGAGCAGTTCTTC
NA,TRBJ2-7,TRBD2,TRBV10-3,CAISEALAGAIYEQYF,TGTGCCATCAGTGAGGCGTTAGCGGGAGCTATCTACGAGCAGTACTTC
NA,TRBJ2-1,TRBD2,TRBV5-6,CASSLLMTSGTGSNEQFF,TGTGCCAGCAGCTTATTAATGACTAGCGGGACGGGGAGCAATGAGCAGTTCTTC